These T cell receptor beta chains were read from a single sample in a study of human T cells and chemical hapten exposure. TCRdb called the RACE reads again in MiXCR, with one record for every CDR3 protein. The table has about 350,000 distinct CDR3 sequences, under 6.5% seen once. The sequencing used whole blood, collected in connection with sensitization to the hapten diphenylcyclopropenone (DPC). These receptors originate from a woman between 18 and 29 years old with alopecia areata. Some clones in this sample may be carry-over from other donors' samples. The CDR3 runs from the conserved cysteine through the conserved F or W. The D gene is left open where the match is weak.

>15|.|TRBV7-9|TRBJ2-3
CASSFGRSSTDTQYF
>12|.|TRBV20-1|TRBJ1-1
CSARYLGIQAFF
>14|TRBD2|TRBV28|TRBJ2-3
CASSRTSEPRAQYF
>16|.|TRBV5-5|TRBJ2-2
CASSLLGPANTGELFF
>14|.|TRBV12-3/TRBV12-4|TRBJ2-1
CASSSLGGQYEQFF
>15|.|TRBV3-1|TRBJ1-3
CASSQAGGPGNTIYF
>16|TRBD1|TRBV4-1|TRBJ2-7
CASSRGRTGIDHEQYF
>14|TRBD1|TRBV29-1|TRBJ2-1
CSVSLPDRGNEQFF
>17|TRBD1|TRBV2|TRBJ1-3
CASSAGGQGSSGNTIYF
>16|TRBD2|TRBV12-3/TRBV12-4|TRBJ2-2
CASSPAGGIYTGELFF
>17|.|TRBV5-6|TRBJ1-2
CASSLVGRREYLHGYTF
>17|.|TRBV6-6|TRBJ1-6
CASSYSGRGFSNSPLHF
>17|.|TRBV4-3|TRBJ2-3
CASSQAPGGGATDTQYF
>15|TRBD1|TRBV7-9|TRBJ1-2
CASSPQGQGAYGYTF
>16|TRBD1|TRBV20-1|TRBJ1-2
CSARDRGTGIGYGYTF
>15|.|TRBV12-3/TRBV12-4|TRBJ1-5
CASSLGGTSNQPQHF
>16|TRBD1|TRBV12-3/TRBV12-4|TRBJ2-3
CASSPVTRDSTDTQYF
>17|TRBD2|TRBV4-2|TRBJ2-3
CASSQDRSGGGADTQYF
>15|.|TRBV29-1|TRBJ1-1
CSVVPRGGPGPEAFF
>14|.|TRBV3-1|TRBJ1-1
CASSPDYWNTEAFF
>13|.|TRBV6-5|TRBJ2-7
CASSLPNSYEQYF
>15|.|TRBV27|TRBJ2-5
CASSPIEIARETQYF
>15|TRBD1|TRBV11-2|TRBJ2-3
CASSLWQGAADTQYF
>12|.|TRBV12-3/TRBV12-4|TRBJ1-6
CASSHSSSPLHF
>14|.|TRBV7-9|TRBJ2-5
CASSPDFAQETQYF
>16|TRBD2|TRBV10-3|TRBJ2-5
CAVSMASGREQETQYF
>13|.|TRBV3-1|TRBJ1-1
CASSQSKNTEAFF
>16|TRBD2|TRBV5-4|TRBJ2-3
CASSTGLAGITDTQYF